This TCR beta chain came from a study of TIL therapy for anti-PD-1-resistant metastatic lung cancer. The overall study: Tumors carried a median 1.5 non-synonymous mutations per megabase.

V lost 6 bases, J lost 2 bases, and 6 bases stayed unmatched. Germline CDR1 is SNHLY and CDR2 is FYNNEI. The CDR3 totals 15 residues. The immunoSEQ assay was v3. Data came from immunoSEQ multiplex PCR; TCRdb stores just in-frame clones and leaves some out. This sample has around 59,000 clones, with 55% to 70% found just once. Time point described: pre-treatment sample, taken before nivolumab and TIL therapy. The material sequenced was blood, taken at baseline. The sequence was obtained from a person aged 25 to 79 with non-small cell lung cancer. V usage is TRBV2 and J usage is TRBJ2-7, with 11 bases that match TRBD2. In DNA, the CDR3 is TGTGCCAGCAGGGCCGGGACTAGCGGTGCCTACGAGCAGTACTTC. Translating it yields CASRAGTSGAYEQYF.